Listed below are T cell receptor beta chains from one sample, sequenced in a study of cytomegalovirus exposure and HLA in healthy donors. TCRdb keeps only in-frame clones here, not all; method: immunoSEQ multiplex PCR. The repertoire holds 150,000 to 200,000 clones, with 79% as singletons. The sequencing sample was made of PBMCs. These receptors were obtained from a woman aged 45-65 years in good health and CMV-seronegative. Both conserved end residues are part of each CDR3. The D gene is left open where the match is weak. Clone size appears in some rows only: once, few, many, or a class for an expanded clone.

V	size	J	D	DNA	CDR3
TRBV15	-	TRBJ2-2	TRBD1	TGTGCCACCAGCGGAAAGACAGGGCCCGGGGAGCTGTTTTTT	CATSGKTGPGELFF
TRBV7-2	-	TRBJ2-5	TRBD1	TGTGCCAGCAGCTTAGCAGGGGGCGGAGAGACCCAGTACTTC	CASSLAGGGETQYF
TRBV18	-	TRBJ1-6	-	TGTGCCAGCTCACCACGGACCGGGGTTAATTCCCCCCTCCACTTT	CASSPRTGVNSPLHF
TRBV28	-	TRBJ2-7	-	TGTGCCAGCAGTTCACCCGGGAAATACTACGAGCAGTACTTC	CASSSPGKYYEQYF
TRBV28	-	TRBJ2-3	TRBD2	TGTGCCAGCAGGCACCCCCGGGGGGGCCGGGATACGCAGTATTTT	CASRHPRGGRDTQYF
TRBV5-4	-	TRBJ2-5	-	TGTGCCAGCAGCCGGTGGGGAGGCGAGACCCAGTACTTC	CASSRWGGETQYF
TRBV7-6	-	TRBJ1-1	-	TGTGCCAGCAGCTTAGACGCGGGACCTTACACTGAAGCTTTCTTT	CASSLDAGPYTEAFF
TRBV9	-	TRBJ2-7	-	TGTGCCAGCAGCGTAGTCTCCGGGGTCGAGCAGTACTTC	CASSVVSGVEQYF
TRBV4-3	-	TRBJ2-2	-	TGCGCCAGCAGCCAAGAAGCCCAGGGGATCACCGGGGAGCCGTTTTTT	CASSQEAQGITGEPFF
TRBV4-1	-	TRBJ2-4	-	TGCGCCAGCAGCCAAGTTGCGGGGGCAAACATTCAGTACTTC	CASSQVAGANIQYF
TRBV7-2	-	TRBJ2-2	-	TGTGCCAGCAGCCAAGGAGTACCCGGGGAGCTGTTTTTT	CASSQGVPGELFF
TRBV28	once	TRBJ2-1	TRBD1	TGTGCCAGCAGTTTAAAGGACAGGGTCTACAATGAGCAGTTCTTC	CASSLKDRVYNEQFF
TRBV18	-	TRBJ2-7	-	TGTGCCAGCTCCCCAAAACGGCGGGGATGGGAGCAGTACTTC	CASSPKRRGWEQYF
TRBV28	-	TRBJ1-3	TRBD1	TGTGCCAGCAGTTTAAGGACAGGGGCTGGAAACACCATATATTTT	CASSLRTGAGNTIYF
TRBV7-2	-	TRBJ2-3	-	TGTGCCAGCAGCTCCGTACTATGGAGCACAGATACGCAGTATTTT	CASSSVLWSTDTQYF
TRBV28	few	TRBJ1-2	-	TGTGCCAGCAGTTTATCCCTTCCACAGGGTGACTATGGCTACACCTTC	CASSLSLPQGDYGYTF
TRBV10-2	-	TRBJ1-2	TRBD1	TGCGCCAGCAGGGACAGGGTTCTTGGCTACACCTTC	CASRDRVLGYTF
TRBV28	-	TRBJ1-2	TRBD1	TGTGCCAGCAGACGGGACAGCCATGGCTACACCTTC	CASRRDSHGYTF
TRBV19	-	TRBJ1-1	TRBD1	TGTGCCAGTACCGCAGGGGGCTGGACTGAAGCTTTCTTT	CASTAGGWTEAFF
TRBV27	-	TRBJ2-7	TRBD1	TGTGCCAGCAGTTTTGGGACAGGGGGTAGAGAGCAGTACTTC	CASSFGTGGREQYF
TRBV6-5	-	TRBJ1-2	TRBD1	TGTGCCAGCAGTTACCGGGGGACAGGGACTAACTATGGCTACACCTTC	CASSYRGTGTNYGYTF
TRBV19	-	TRBJ2-5	TRBD2	TGTGCCTCCTCTGGGCTAGCGGGAGTCGGGGAGACCCAGTACTTC	CASSGLAGVGETQYF
TRBV5-6	-	TRBJ1-1	-	TGTGCCAGCAGCTTGGGTGTAACGGGGGGAAGCACTGAAGCTTTCTTT	CASSLGVTGGSTEAFF
TRBV11-2	-	TRBJ1-1	-	TGTGCCAGCAGCCCCGTTTACGGGAACACTGAAGCTTTCTTT	CASSPVYGNTEAFF
TRBV5-1	-	TRBJ2-5	TRBD1	TGCGCCAGCAGCAAGGGGACAGGGGGCGAAGAGACCCAGTACTTC	CASSKGTGGEETQYF
TRBV30	-	TRBJ2-3	-	TGTGCCTGGAGTAGGGGCCTGGGCACAGATACGCAGTATTTT	CAWSRGLGTDTQYF
TRBV28	-	TRBJ2-7	TRBD2	TGTGCCAGCAGTTTTCAAGCGGGAGGGAGGTACGAGCAGTACTTC	CASSFQAGGRYEQYF
TRBV5-1	-	TRBJ2-7	-	TGCGCCAGCAGCGTACTACAGGTTGTGGTTTACGAGCAGTACTTC	CASSVLQVVVYEQYF
TRBV28	-	TRBJ2-7	TRBD1	TGTGCCAGCAGTCCAAGGACAGGCTCCTACGAGCAGTACTTC	CASSPRTGSYEQYF
TRBV5-1	-	TRBJ2-7	TRBD1	TGCGCCAGCAGCTTAGGACAGGGCGAGCAGTACTTC	CASSLGQGEQYF